Following are 5 T cell receptor beta chains from one sample sequenced in a study of blood T cell repertoires in COVID-19. Clones were read by immunoSEQ multiplex PCR, and TCRdb kept only the in-frame ones, dropping some. The sample carries roughly 50,000 clones, under 85% recorded once. The sequenced sample was peripheral blood. These receptor sequences come from a woman aged 60-70 years with acute or convalescent COVID-19.

The chain recombines TRBV19 with TRBJ1-5, with TRBD1 matching over 7 bases. Germline V gives CDR1 LNHDA, CDR2 SQIVND (reference sequence). The CDR3 consists of 21 residues. The J segment lost 3 bases and the V segment lost 3 bases, leaving 23 bases of the junction unmatched. CDR3 coding DNA: TGTGCCAGTAGTATGACGGCCGTCACAGGGGTTGCTCGAGGGGACAATCAGCCCCAGCATTTT. Amino acids: CASSMTAVTGVARGDNQPQHF.

This rearrangement joins TRBV5-1 to TRBJ2-7; 7 nucleotides match TRBD1. The length of the CDR3 is 14 residues. The trim removed 3 bases at V and 4 bases at J, leaving 7 bases unmatched. Germline V gene sequence: CDR1 SGHRS, CDR2 YFSETQ. The CDR3 region is CASSSPGQKYEQYF. The CDR3, as DNA: TGCGCCAGCAGCTCGCCGGGACAGAAATACGAGCAGTACTTC.

The table lists this clone with a few counts. The chain links TRBV28 to TRBJ2-7; 9 positions agree with TRBD1. With 4 bases clipped from V and 4 bases from J, the junction kept 11 bases outside the gene matches. The CDR3 sequence is 16 residues long. The germline gives CDR1 MDHEN, CDR2 SYDVKM. The CDR3 here is CASSSPGQGHSYEQYF. CDR3 bases: TGTGCCAGCAGTTCCCCTGGACAGGGGCATTCGTACGAGCAGTACTTC.

The chain employs TRBV5-1 and TRBJ2-1; 7 bases map to TRBD1. J was trimmed by 0 bases and V by 4 bases; bases with no gene match: 7. CDR3 length: 16 residues. CDR1 and CDR2 (germline): SGHRS, YFSETQ. This CDR3 reads CASSQGQASSYNEQFF. Written as DNA, the CDR3 is TGCGCCAGCAGCCAAGGACAGGCCAGCTCCTACAATGAGCAGTTCTTC.

V usage is TRBV19 and J usage is TRBJ1-5, with D possibly being TRBD1 (6 bases). Germline loops: CDR1 LNHDA, CDR2 SQIVND (reference sequence). CDR3 size: 14 residues. The V end was cut by 7 bases, the J end by 2 bases, with 12 bases between. The CDR3 coding sequence is TGTGCCAGTACACAGGGTATTGGCAATCAGCCCCAGCATTTT. Translated, it gives CASTQGIGNQPQHF.